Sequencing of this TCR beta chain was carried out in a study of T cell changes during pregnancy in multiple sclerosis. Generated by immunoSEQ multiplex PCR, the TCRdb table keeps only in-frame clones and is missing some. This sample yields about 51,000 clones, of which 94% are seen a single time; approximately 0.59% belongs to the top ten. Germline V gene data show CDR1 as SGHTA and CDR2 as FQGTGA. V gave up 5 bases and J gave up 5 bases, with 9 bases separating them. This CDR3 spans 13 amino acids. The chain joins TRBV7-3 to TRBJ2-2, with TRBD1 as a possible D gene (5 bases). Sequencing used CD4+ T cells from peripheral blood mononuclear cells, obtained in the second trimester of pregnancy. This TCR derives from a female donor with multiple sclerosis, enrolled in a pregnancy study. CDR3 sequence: CASSRGGTGELFF. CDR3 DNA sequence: TGTGCCAGCAGCAGGGGTGGAACCGGGGAGCTGTTTTTT.